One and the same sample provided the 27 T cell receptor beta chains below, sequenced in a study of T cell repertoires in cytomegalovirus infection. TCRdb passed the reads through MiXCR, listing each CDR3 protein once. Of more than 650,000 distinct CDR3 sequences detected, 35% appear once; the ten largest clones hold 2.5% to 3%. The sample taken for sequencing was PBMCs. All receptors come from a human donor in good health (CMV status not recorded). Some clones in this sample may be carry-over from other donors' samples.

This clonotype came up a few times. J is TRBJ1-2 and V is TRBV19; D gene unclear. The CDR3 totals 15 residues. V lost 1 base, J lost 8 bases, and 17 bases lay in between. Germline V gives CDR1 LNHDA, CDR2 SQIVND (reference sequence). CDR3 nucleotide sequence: TGTGCCAGTAGTATAGCTGGCGGCAGCTCGGAAGGCTACACCTTC. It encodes CASSIAGGSSEGYTF.

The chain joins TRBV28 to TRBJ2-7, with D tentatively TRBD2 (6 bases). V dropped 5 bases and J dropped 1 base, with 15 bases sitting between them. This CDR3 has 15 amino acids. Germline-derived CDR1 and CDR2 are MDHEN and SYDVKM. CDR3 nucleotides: TGTGCCAGCAGTCCGCCGGGGGACCTATCCTACGAGCAGTACTTC. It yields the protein CASSPPGDLSYEQYF.

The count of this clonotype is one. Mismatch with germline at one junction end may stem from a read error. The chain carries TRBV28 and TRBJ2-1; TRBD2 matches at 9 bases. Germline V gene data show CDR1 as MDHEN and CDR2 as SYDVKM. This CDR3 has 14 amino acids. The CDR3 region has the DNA TGTGCCAGCAGTTTAGGGACTAGCATCCATGAGAAGTTCTTC. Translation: CASSLGTSIHEKFF.

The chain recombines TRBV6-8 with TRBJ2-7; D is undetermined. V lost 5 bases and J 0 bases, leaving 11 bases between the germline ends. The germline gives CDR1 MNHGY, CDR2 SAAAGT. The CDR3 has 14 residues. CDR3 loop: CASSVGLISYEQYF. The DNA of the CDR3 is TGTGCCAGCAGTGTCGGATTGATCTCCTACGAGCAGTACTTC.

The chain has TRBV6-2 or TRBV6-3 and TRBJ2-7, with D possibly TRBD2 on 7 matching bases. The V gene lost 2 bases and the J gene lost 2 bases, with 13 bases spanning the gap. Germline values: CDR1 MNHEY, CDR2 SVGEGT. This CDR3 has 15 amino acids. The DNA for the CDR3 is TGTGCCAGCAGTTACGGCGGGGGCGGCGCCTACGAGCAGTACTTC. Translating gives CASSYGGGGAYEQYF.

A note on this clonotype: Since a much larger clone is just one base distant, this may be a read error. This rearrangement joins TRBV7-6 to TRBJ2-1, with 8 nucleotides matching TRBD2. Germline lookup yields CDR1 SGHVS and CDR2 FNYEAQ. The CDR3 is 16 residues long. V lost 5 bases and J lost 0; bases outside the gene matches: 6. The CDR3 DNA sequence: TGTGCCAGCAGCGTCACGGGAGGGGACTCCTACAATGAGCAGTTCTTC. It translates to CASSVTGGDSYNEQFF.

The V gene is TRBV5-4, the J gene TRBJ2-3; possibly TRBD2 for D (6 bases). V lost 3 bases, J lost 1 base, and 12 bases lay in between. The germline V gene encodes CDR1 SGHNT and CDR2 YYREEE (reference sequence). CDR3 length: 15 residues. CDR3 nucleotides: TGTGCCAGCAGCTCGGAGGGGAGCGGCACAGATACGCAGTATTTT. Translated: CASSSEGSGTDTQYF. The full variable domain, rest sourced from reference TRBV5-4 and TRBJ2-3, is ETGVTQSPTHLIKTRGQQVTLRCSSQSGHNTVSWYQQALGQGPQFIFQYYREEENGRGNFPPRFSGLQFPNYSSELNVNALELDDSALYLCASSSEGSGTDTQYFGPGTRLTVL.

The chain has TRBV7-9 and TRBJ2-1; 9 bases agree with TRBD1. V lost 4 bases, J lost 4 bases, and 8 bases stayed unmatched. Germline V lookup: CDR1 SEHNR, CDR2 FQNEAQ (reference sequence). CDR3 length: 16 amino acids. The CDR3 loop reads CASSSSGTGFYNEQFF. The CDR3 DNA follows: TGTGCCAGCAGCTCCTCCGGGACAGGGTTTTACAATGAGCAGTTCTTC.

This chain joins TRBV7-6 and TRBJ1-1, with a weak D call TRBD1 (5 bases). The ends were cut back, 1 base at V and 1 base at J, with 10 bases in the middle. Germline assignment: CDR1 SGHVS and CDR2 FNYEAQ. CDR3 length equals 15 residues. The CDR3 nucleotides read TGTGCCAGCAGCTTAGTGGGGGGGGAGAACACTGAAGCTTTCTTT. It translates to CASSLVGGENTEAFF.

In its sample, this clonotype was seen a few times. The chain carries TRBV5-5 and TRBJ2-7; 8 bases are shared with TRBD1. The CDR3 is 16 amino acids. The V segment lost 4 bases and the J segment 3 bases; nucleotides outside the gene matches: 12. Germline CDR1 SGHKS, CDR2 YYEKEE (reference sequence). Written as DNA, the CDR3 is TGTGCCAGCAGCGGATCGCATCGTGACAGGGGCTACGAGCAGTACTTC. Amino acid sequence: CASSGSHRDRGYEQYF.

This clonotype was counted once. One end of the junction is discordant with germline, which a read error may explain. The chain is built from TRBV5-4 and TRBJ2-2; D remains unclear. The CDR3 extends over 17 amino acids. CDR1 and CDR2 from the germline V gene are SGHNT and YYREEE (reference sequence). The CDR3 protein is CARSLEPNIANTGELFF. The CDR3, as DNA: TGTGCCAGAAGCTTGGAACCAAACATTGCGAACACCGGGGAGCTGTTTTTT.

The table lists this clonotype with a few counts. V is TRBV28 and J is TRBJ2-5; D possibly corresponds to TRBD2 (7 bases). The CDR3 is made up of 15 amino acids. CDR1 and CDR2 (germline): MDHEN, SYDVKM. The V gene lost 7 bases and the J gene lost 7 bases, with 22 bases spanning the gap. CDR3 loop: CASTKGGIAGATQYF. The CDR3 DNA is TGTGCCAGCACCAAAGGGGGGATAGCGGGTGCGACCCAGTACTTC.

Here the CDR3 reads CASMPVDTEETQYF. CDR3 sequence (DNA): TGTGCCAGCATGCCTGTGGACACCGAAGAGACCCAGTACTTC. This chain uses TRBV2 with TRBJ2-5; tentative D call: TRBD1 (5 bases). This CDR3 region has 14 residues. Trimming removed 7 bases at V and 3 bases at J, with 15 bases between. Germline-derived CDR1 and CDR2 are SNHLY and FYNNEI.

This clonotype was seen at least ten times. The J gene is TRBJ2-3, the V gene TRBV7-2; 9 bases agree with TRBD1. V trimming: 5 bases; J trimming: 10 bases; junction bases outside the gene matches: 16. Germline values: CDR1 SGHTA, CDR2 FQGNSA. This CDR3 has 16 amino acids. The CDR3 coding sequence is TGTGCCAGCAGCACAACCGGGACAGGGAAAGTATGGGCGCAGTATTTT. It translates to CASSTTGTGKVWAQYF.

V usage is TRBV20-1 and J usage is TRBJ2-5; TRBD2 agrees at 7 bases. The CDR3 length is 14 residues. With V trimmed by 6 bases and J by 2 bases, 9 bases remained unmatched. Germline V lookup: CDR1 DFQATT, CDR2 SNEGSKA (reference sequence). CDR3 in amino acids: CSAPRAGQQETQYF. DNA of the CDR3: TGCAGTGCCCCCAGAGCGGGGCAACAAGAGACCCAGTACTTC.

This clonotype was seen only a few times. The CDR3 spells CASSEGRELFF. The CDR3 nucleotides read TGTGCCAGCAGTGAAGGCCGGGAGCTGTTTTTT. V and J are TRBV25-1 and TRBJ2-2; D unresolved. This CDR3 spans 11 amino acids. Germline CDR1 MGHDK, CDR2 SYGVNS. The ends were cut back, 2 bases at V and 9 bases at J, with 4 bases in the middle.

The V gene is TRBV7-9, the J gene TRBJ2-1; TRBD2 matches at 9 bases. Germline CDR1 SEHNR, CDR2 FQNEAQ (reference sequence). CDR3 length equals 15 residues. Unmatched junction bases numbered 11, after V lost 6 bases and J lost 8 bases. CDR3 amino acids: CASRASGASGDEQFF. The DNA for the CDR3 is TGTGCCAGCAGAGCTAGCGGGGCTTCCGGAGATGAGCAGTTCTTC.

The CDR3 loop reads CASSQPDLWETQYF. In DNA form, the CDR3 reads TGTGCCAGCAGCCAACCGGACTTGTGGGAGACCCAGTACTTC. The chain is built from TRBV7-9 and TRBJ2-5; weak D call: TRBD2 (5 bases). In germline, CDR1 is SEHNR, CDR2 FQNEAQ (reference sequence). V was cut by 5 bases and J by 5 bases, with 15 bases left in between. This CDR3 comprises 14 residues.

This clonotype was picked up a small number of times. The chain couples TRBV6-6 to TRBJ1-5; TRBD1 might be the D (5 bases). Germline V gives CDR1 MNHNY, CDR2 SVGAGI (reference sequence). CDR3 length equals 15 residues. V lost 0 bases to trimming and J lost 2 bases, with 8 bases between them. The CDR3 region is CASSYSDSRNQPQHF. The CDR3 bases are TGTGCCAGCAGTTACTCCGACAGCCGCAATCAGCCCCAGCATTTT.

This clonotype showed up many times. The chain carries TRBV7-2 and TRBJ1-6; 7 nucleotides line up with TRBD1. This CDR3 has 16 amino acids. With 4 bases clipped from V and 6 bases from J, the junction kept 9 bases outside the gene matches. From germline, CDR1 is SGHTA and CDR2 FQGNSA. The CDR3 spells CASSSRKQGSNSPLHF. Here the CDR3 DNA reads TGTGCCAGCAGCTCCCGTAAACAGGGGAGTAATTCACCCCTCCACTTT. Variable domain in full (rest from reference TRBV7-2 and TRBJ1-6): GAGVSQSPSNKVTEKGKDVELRCDPISGHTALYWYRQSLGQGLEFLIYFQGNSAPDKSGLPSDRFSAERTGGSVSTLTIQRTQQEDSAVYLCASSSRKQGSNSPLHFGNGTRLTVT.

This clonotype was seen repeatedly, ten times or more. The CDR3 coding sequence is TGTGCCAGCAGCTTAGTTCGGGTGAACACTGAAGCTTTCTTT. It codes for CASSLVRVNTEAFF. The chain is built from TRBV28 and TRBJ1-1; D remains unclear. This CDR3 contains 14 residues. In germline, CDR1 is MDHEN, CDR2 SYDVKM. Trimming pared 6 bases from V and 0 bases from J, leaving 11 bases between.

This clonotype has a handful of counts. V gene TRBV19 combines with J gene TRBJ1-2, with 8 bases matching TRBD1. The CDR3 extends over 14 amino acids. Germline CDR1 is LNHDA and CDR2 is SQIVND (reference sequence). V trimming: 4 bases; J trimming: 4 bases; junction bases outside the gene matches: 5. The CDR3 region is CASSRQGSSYGYTF. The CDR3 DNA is TGTGCCAGTAGTAGACAGGGGAGCAGCTATGGCTACACCTTC.

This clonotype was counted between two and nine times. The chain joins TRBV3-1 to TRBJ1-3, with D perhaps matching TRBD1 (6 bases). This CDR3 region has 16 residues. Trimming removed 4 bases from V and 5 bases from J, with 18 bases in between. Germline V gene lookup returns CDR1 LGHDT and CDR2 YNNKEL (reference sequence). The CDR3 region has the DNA TGTGCCAGCAGCCGCCAGACAGGCACCGAGAGAAACACCATATATTTT. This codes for CASSRQTGTERNTIYF.

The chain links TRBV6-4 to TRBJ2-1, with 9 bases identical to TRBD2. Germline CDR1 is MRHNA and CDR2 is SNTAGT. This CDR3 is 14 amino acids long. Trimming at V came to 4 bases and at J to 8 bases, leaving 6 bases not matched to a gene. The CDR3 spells CASSGLAGRDEQFF. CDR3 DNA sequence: TGTGCCAGCAGTGGGCTAGCGGGACGCGATGAGCAGTTCTTC.

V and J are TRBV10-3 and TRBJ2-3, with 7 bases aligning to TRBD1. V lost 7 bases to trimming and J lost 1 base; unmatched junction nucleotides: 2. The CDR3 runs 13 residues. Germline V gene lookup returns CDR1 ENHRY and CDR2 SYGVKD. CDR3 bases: TGTGCCATCACGACAGGGCGCACAGATACGCAGTATTTT. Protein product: CAITTGRTDTQYF.

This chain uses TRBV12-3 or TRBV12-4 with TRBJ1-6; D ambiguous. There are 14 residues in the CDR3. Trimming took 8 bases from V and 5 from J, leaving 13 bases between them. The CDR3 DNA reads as TGTGCCAGCGGATTCCGTCGGGATAATTCACCCCTCCACTTT. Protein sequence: CASGFRRDNSPLHF.

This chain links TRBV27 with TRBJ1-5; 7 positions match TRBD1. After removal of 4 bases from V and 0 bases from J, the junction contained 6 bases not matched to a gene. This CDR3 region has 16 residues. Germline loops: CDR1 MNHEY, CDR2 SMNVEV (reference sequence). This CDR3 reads CASSYSGTASNQPQHF. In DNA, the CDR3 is TGTGCCAGCAGTTACTCCGGGACAGCTAGCAATCAGCCCCAGCATTTT.